The rows below give T cell receptor beta chains drawn from one sample of a study of T cell responses to AZD1222 COVID-19 vaccine. TCRdb keeps only in-frame clones here, not all; method: immunoSEQ multiplex PCR. The table lists 130,000 or so clones, 92% of them singletons. This sample comprised peripheral blood, obtained on day 0 of AZD1222 vaccination. Receptors originate from an adult in good health. Each CDR3 is given with its conserved first and last residue. Each record gives: CDR3 length, D gene, J gene, V gene, clone size, CDR3 DNA, CDR3 protein. A D gene is named only where the DNA matches it firmly. The listing skips clone size in some rows; elsewhere it reads once, few, many or a size class.

len: 17; d_gene: TRBD1; j_gene: TRBJ1-1; v_gene: TRBV5-1; abundance: .; CDR3nt: TGCGCCAGCAGCCTAGGACAGGGACCGGGGAGGTGGACTGAAGCTTTCTTT; CDR3aa: CASSLGQGPGRWTEAFF
len: 14; d_gene: .; j_gene: TRBJ1-1; v_gene: TRBV7-3; abundance: .; CDR3nt: TGTGCCAGCAGCTTGGACGTTTTGAACACTGAAGCTTTCTTT; CDR3aa: CASSLDVLNTEAFF
len: 10; d_gene: TRBD1; j_gene: TRBJ1-6; v_gene: TRBV27; abundance: .; CDR3nt: TGTGCCAGCAGTGTACAGGGGAAGGGTTTT; CDR3aa: CASSVQGKGF
len: 13; d_gene: .; j_gene: TRBJ1-3; v_gene: TRBV11-2; abundance: .; CDR3nt: TGTGCCAGCAGCCCCCTCTACCGGGGCACCATATATTTT; CDR3aa: CASSPLYRGTIYF
len: 15; d_gene: .; j_gene: TRBJ2-7; v_gene: TRBV9; abundance: .; CDR3nt: TGTGCCAGCAGCGTAGCTGGGGACGGATACGGCGGGCAGTACTTC; CDR3aa: CASSVAGDGYGGQYF
len: 12; d_gene: .; j_gene: TRBJ1-1; v_gene: TRBV7-9; abundance: .; CDR3nt: TGTGCCAGCAGCTTGGGGGTGAATGGAGCTTTCTTT; CDR3aa: CASSLGVNGAFF
len: 17; d_gene: .; j_gene: TRBJ1-6; v_gene: TRBV9; abundance: .; CDR3nt: TGTGCCAGCAGCGTAGCTACTAGGGTTAGCTATAATTCACCCCTCCACTTT; CDR3aa: CASSVATRVSYNSPLHF
len: 11; d_gene: .; j_gene: TRBJ1-1; v_gene: TRBV2; abundance: .; CDR3nt: TGTGCCAGCAGTTTTGGCACTGAAGCTTTCTTT; CDR3aa: CASSFGTEAFF
len: 13; d_gene: .; j_gene: TRBJ1-6; v_gene: TRBV7-3; abundance: .; CDR3nt: TGTGCCAGCAGTACAGGGAGAGATTCACCCCTCCACTTT; CDR3aa: CASSTGRDSPLHF
len: 16; d_gene: TRBD1; j_gene: TRBJ2-5; v_gene: TRBV19; abundance: .; CDR3nt: TGTGCCAGTAGTCCCCGGGACAGTCCCCTCCAAGAGACCCAGTACTTC; CDR3aa: CASSPRDSPLQETQYF
len: 13; d_gene: TRBD2; j_gene: TRBJ2-1; v_gene: TRBV19; abundance: .; CDR3nt: TGTGCCAGTTCAGCGGGGGGTTACAATGAGCAGTTCTTC; CDR3aa: CASSAGGYNEQFF
len: 15; d_gene: TRBD1; j_gene: TRBJ2-5; v_gene: TRBV7-7; abundance: .; CDR3nt: TGTGCTAGCAGCGCAGCATGGGACAGCCAAGAGACCCAGTACTTC; CDR3aa: CASSAAWDSQETQYF
len: 15; d_gene: .; j_gene: TRBJ2-1; v_gene: TRBV6-5; abundance: .; CDR3nt: TGTGCCAGCAGTTCCTGGTCCGGTGGGGGCGATGAGCAGTTCTTC; CDR3aa: CASSSWSGGGDEQFF
len: 15; d_gene: TRBD2; j_gene: TRBJ2-7; v_gene: TRBV19; abundance: .; CDR3nt: TGTGCCAGTAGTATTTCCAGCGGGGGGGCCCACGAGCAGTACTTC; CDR3aa: CASSISSGGAHEQYF
len: 16; d_gene: TRBD2; j_gene: TRBJ2-1; v_gene: TRBV2; abundance: .; CDR3nt: TGTGCCAGCACCTCACTAGCGGGGGGTCCCTTAGGAGAGCAGTTCTTC; CDR3aa: CASTSLAGGPLGEQFF
len: 15; d_gene: .; j_gene: TRBJ2-1; v_gene: TRBV3-1/TRBV3-2; abundance: few; CDR3nt: TGTGCCAGCAGCCAAGATGAGCGGAGGGGGGATGAGCAGTTCTTC; CDR3aa: CASSQDERRGDEQFF
len: 15; d_gene: TRBD1; j_gene: TRBJ1-5; v_gene: TRBV19; abundance: .; CDR3nt: TGTGCCAGTAGTATTGGGACAGGGGGCGACCAGCCCCAGCATTTT; CDR3aa: CASSIGTGGDQPQHF
len: 19; d_gene: TRBD2; j_gene: TRBJ2-1; v_gene: TRBV7-2; abundance: .; CDR3nt: TGTGCCAGCAGCTTAGCTCTAGCGGGGGGCTGGAGCTCCTACAATGAGCAGTTCTTC; CDR3aa: CASSLALAGGWSSYNEQFF
len: 15; d_gene: .; j_gene: TRBJ2-5; v_gene: TRBV18; abundance: .; CDR3nt: TGTGCCAGCTCACCAAGGTCGCTGGGGGGAGAGACCCAGTACTTC; CDR3aa: CASSPRSLGGETQYF
len: 14; d_gene: .; j_gene: TRBJ1-2; v_gene: TRBV14; abundance: .; CDR3nt: TGTGCCAGCAGCCAAGTCGTATCCGGGCATGGCTACACCTTC; CDR3aa: CASSQVVSGHGYTF
len: 13; d_gene: .; j_gene: TRBJ1-1; v_gene: TRBV2; abundance: .; CDR3nt: TGTGCCAGCAGTGACCAACCGAACACTGAAGCTTTCTTT; CDR3aa: CASSDQPNTEAFF
len: 12; d_gene: .; j_gene: TRBJ2-3; v_gene: TRBV10-3; abundance: .; CDR3nt: TGTGCCATCAGTGAGATGGCAGATACGCAGTATTTT; CDR3aa: CAISEMADTQYF
len: 19; d_gene: .; j_gene: TRBJ2-2; v_gene: TRBV3-1/TRBV3-2; abundance: .; CDR3nt: TGTGCCAGCAGCCTCAGGCGGGATTGGGGCAGGGCGAACACCGGGGAGCTGTTTTTT; CDR3aa: CASSLRRDWGRANTGELFF
len: 16; d_gene: .; j_gene: TRBJ1-3; v_gene: TRBV21-1; abundance: .; CDR3nt: TGTGCCAGCAGCAAAGGACAGGGGGTTTATGGAAACACCATATATTTT; CDR3aa: CASSKGQGVYGNTIYF
len: 14; d_gene: .; j_gene: TRBJ1-1; v_gene: TRBV5-1; abundance: .; CDR3nt: TGCGCCAGCAGCGCGCAGCAAGAGAACACTGAAGCTTTCTTT; CDR3aa: CASSAQQENTEAFF
len: 16; d_gene: TRBD2; j_gene: TRBJ2-1; v_gene: TRBV7-2; abundance: .; CDR3nt: TGTGCCAGCAGCCCCACGGTTGCGGGAGCTCGCAATGAGCAGTTCTTC; CDR3aa: CASSPTVAGARNEQFF
len: 17; d_gene: .; j_gene: TRBJ2-5; v_gene: TRBV5-1; abundance: .; CDR3nt: TGCGCCAGCAGCTTTGGAGGCCTTTACGGCAGGGAAAAGACCCAGTACTTC; CDR3aa: CASSFGGLYGREKTQYF
len: 11; d_gene: .; j_gene: TRBJ2-2; v_gene: TRBV12-3/TRBV12-4; abundance: .; CDR3nt: TGTGCCAGCAGTTTGATCGGGGAGCTGTTTTTT; CDR3aa: CASSLIGELFF
len: 15; d_gene: .; j_gene: TRBJ1-1; v_gene: TRBV7-9; abundance: .; CDR3nt: TGTGCCAGCAGCTCCCTAAAGGGACCGACCCGGCGGGCTTTCTTT; CDR3aa: CASSSLKGPTRRAFF
len: 16; d_gene: .; j_gene: TRBJ1-2; v_gene: TRBV18; abundance: .; CDR3nt: TGTGCCAGCTCACCTCCCCGCACATACAAAGATGGTGGCTACACCTTC; CDR3aa: CASSPPRTYKDGGYTF
len: 12; d_gene: .; j_gene: TRBJ1-1; v_gene: TRBV18; abundance: once; CDR3nt: TGTGCCAGCTCACCAGACGGGGGGGAAGCTTTCTTT; CDR3aa: CASSPDGGEAFF
len: 16; d_gene: .; j_gene: TRBJ2-7; v_gene: TRBV18; abundance: .; CDR3nt: TGTGCCAGCTCACCATTTCCGGCGGGCTCCGCCTACGAGCAGTACTTC; CDR3aa: CASSPFPAGSAYEQYF
len: 13; d_gene: TRBD2; j_gene: TRBJ2-5; v_gene: TRBV7-9; abundance: .; CDR3nt: TGTGCCAGCAGCTTGGGGACTAGGGAGACCCAGTACTTC; CDR3aa: CASSLGTRETQYF
len: 13; d_gene: TRBD1; j_gene: TRBJ1-2; v_gene: TRBV14; abundance: .; CDR3nt: TGTGCCAGCAGCCCCGGGACAGACTATGGCTACACCTTC; CDR3aa: CASSPGTDYGYTF
len: 15; d_gene: .; j_gene: TRBJ1-1; v_gene: TRBV4-3; abundance: .; CDR3nt: TGCGCCAGCAGCCAAGACCGGTGGATGAACACTGAAGCTTTCTTT; CDR3aa: CASSQDRWMNTEAFF
len: 13; d_gene: .; j_gene: TRBJ1-5; v_gene: TRBV5-1; abundance: .; CDR3nt: TGCGCCAGCAGCTTGGGGGCCAGTCAGCCCCAGCATTTT; CDR3aa: CASSLGASQPQHF
len: 15; d_gene: .; j_gene: TRBJ2-7; v_gene: TRBV6-5; abundance: .; CDR3nt: TGTGCCAGCAGTTACTCGGTCGGGGCCGCCTACGAGCAGTACTTC; CDR3aa: CASSYSVGAAYEQYF
len: 12; d_gene: .; j_gene: TRBJ2-1; v_gene: TRBV9; abundance: .; CDR3nt: TGTGCCAGCAGCGGAGGGCGCAATGAGCAGTTCTTC; CDR3aa: CASSGGRNEQFF
len: 15; d_gene: .; j_gene: TRBJ1-2; v_gene: TRBV9; abundance: .; CDR3nt: TGTGCCAGCAGCGTAGGACCCGGCGTGAACTATGGCTACACCTTC; CDR3aa: CASSVGPGVNYGYTF
len: 14; d_gene: TRBD1; j_gene: TRBJ1-2; v_gene: TRBV5-4; abundance: .; CDR3nt: TGTGCCAGCAGCCACGGACAGGGGGCGACTGGCTACACCTTC; CDR3aa: CASSHGQGATGYTF
len: 16; d_gene: .; j_gene: TRBJ1-4; v_gene: TRBV7-8; abundance: .; CDR3nt: TGTGCCAGCAGCTTACCCGGGATACCGAAGGGGGAAAAACTGTTTTTT; CDR3aa: CASSLPGIPKGEKLFF
len: 15; d_gene: .; j_gene: TRBJ1-2; v_gene: TRBV4-3; abundance: .; CDR3nt: TGCGCCAGCAGCCAAGAGGGAACAGGGACTTATGGCTACACCTTC; CDR3aa: CASSQEGTGTYGYTF